Listed below are T cell receptor beta chains from one sample, sequenced in a study of blood T cell repertoires in COVID-19. The method was immunoSEQ multiplex PCR; TCRdb's version includes in-frame clones alone and lacks a portion of them. The repertoire includes some 170,000 clones, about four fifths of them detected once, and roughly 8.1% sits in the top ten. Specimen: peripheral blood. These receptors all stem from a woman between 65 and 79 years old with acute or convalescent COVID-19. Each CDR3 is given with its conserved first and last residue. D genes are given only for firm matches. The size field is filled for only some rows; it gives once, few, many or a size class.

d_call j_call clone_size v_call cdr3_aa cdr3_nt
. TRBJ2-7 . TRBV24-1 CATSPSQSSYEQYF TGTGCCACCAGTCCTTCACAGAGCTCCTACGAGCAGTACTTC
. TRBJ1-1 once TRBV21-1 CASSAPGGAKNTEAFF TGTGCCAGCAGCGCACCAGGGGGCGCAAAGAACACTGAAGCTTTCTTT
. TRBJ2-1 few TRBV2 CASSDRVRPYNEQFF TGTGCCAGCAGTGACCGGGTGAGGCCCTACAATGAGCAGTTCTTC
TRBD2 TRBJ2-5 . TRBV7-3 CASSLKVKGLAGGPQETQYF TGTGCCAGCAGCTTAAAGGTAAAGGGACTAGCGGGGGGGCCACAGGAGACCCAGTACTTC
. TRBJ1-3 few TRBV15 CATSRSSSGNTIYF TGTGCCACCAGCCGGAGCAGCTCTGGAAACACCATATATTTT
. TRBJ1-4 . TRBV29-1 CSVADGLNEKLFF TGCAGCGTTGCGGACGGACTGAATGAAAAACTGTTTTTT
. TRBJ1-1 . TRBV2 CASSEQGPATEAFF TGTGCCAGCAGTGAACAGGGCCCTGCCACTGAAGCTTTCTTT
TRBD2 TRBJ2-1 . TRBV5-4 CASSRRLAGGNEQFF TGTGCCAGCAGCCGCCGACTAGCGGGTGGCAATGAGCAGTTCTTC
. TRBJ1-5 . TRBV29-1 CSVSQGSNQPQHF TGCAGCGTTAGCCAGGGGAGCAATCAGCCCCAGCATTTT
TRBD2 TRBJ2-7 . TRBV19 CASSTPGLAYEQYF TGTGCCAGTAGTACTCCGGGACTAGCCTACGAGCAGTACTTC
TRBD2 TRBJ2-4 . TRBV2 CASTGLAGGPGNIQYF TGTGCCAGCACCGGACTAGCGGGGGGGCCCGGGAACATTCAGTACTTC
TRBD2 TRBJ2-2 . TRBV9 CASSVGHLAGDNTGELFF TGTGCCAGCAGCGTAGGACATCTAGCGGGGGACAACACCGGGGAGCTGTTTTTT
. TRBJ1-4 . TRBV12-3/TRBV12-4 CASSLQINEKLFF TGTGCCAGCAGTTTGCAGATTAATGAAAAACTGTTTTTT
. TRBJ1-1 . TRBV7-3 CASSLSSVNTEAFF TGTGCCAGCAGCTTAAGTTCTGTGAACACTGAAGCTTTCTTT
TRBD1 TRBJ1-1 . TRBV7-2 CASSSQGPNTEAFF TGTGCCAGCAGCTCACAGGGGCCGAACACTGAAGCTTTCTTT
. TRBJ2-2 few TRBV9 CASSVGRGSGELFF TGTGCCAGCAGCGTAGGTCGGGGGTCCGGGGAGCTGTTTTTT
TRBD1 TRBJ1-2 . TRBV28 CASRTWAGGLTNYGYTF TGTGCCAGCAGGACCTGGGCAGGGGGCTTGACTAACTATGGCTACACCTTC
. TRBJ1-5 . TRBV19 CASSRGPGGQPQHF TGTGCCAGTAGTAGGGGCCCCGGGGGTCAGCCCCAGCATTTT
TRBD1 TRBJ1-6 . TRBV9 CASSVGWTGPNSPLHF TGTGCCAGCAGCGTAGGCTGGACAGGGCCTAATTCACCCCTCCACTTT
TRBD1 TRBJ1-3 . TRBV6-5 CASSTHRGSGNTIYF TGTGCCAGCAGTACCCACAGGGGCTCTGGAAACACCATATATTTT
TRBD1 TRBJ1-1 . TRBV28 CASSFWDRNTEAFF TGTGCCAGCAGTTTCTGGGACAGGAACACTGAAGCTTTCTTT
TRBD1 TRBJ1-5 . TRBV7-2 CASSFRTGRSNQPQHF TGTGCCAGCAGCTTTCGGACAGGGAGGAGCAATCAGCCCCAGCATTTT
TRBD2 TRBJ2-5 . TRBV4-3 CASSTGLAGKETQYF TGCGCCAGCAGCACAGGACTAGCGGGAAAAGAGACCCAGTACTTC
. TRBJ2-7 few TRBV18 CASSPRAGAYEQYF TGTGCCAGCTCACCACGGGCAGGGGCCTACGAGCAGTACTTC
. TRBJ1-1 . TRBV18 CASSARDEAFF TGTGCCAGCTCAGCCCGGGATGAAGCTTTCTTT
TRBD1 TRBJ1-3 . TRBV7-2 CASSLGDRGLAGNTIYF TGTGCCAGCAGCTTAGGGGACAGGGGGCTTGCTGGAAACACCATATATTTT
. TRBJ1-1 few TRBV7-9 CASSLLDSQAFF TGTGCCAGCAGCTTGTTGGACAGCCAAGCTTTCTTT
TRBD2 TRBJ2-7 . TRBV28 CASRGLAGPRGDF TGTGCCAGCAGGGGACTAGCGGGACCCCGCGGGGACTTC
. TRBJ1-3 . TRBV6-6 CASSTPDRSSNTIYF TGTGCCAGCAGCACCCCAGACAGGTCCTCAAACACCATATATTTT
TRBD1 TRBJ1-5 . TRBV6-5 CASRLQGVGNQPQHF TGTGCCAGCAGGCTACAGGGGGTGGGCAATCAGCCCCAGCATTTT
. TRBJ2-1 . TRBV7-8 CASSPTTRNEQFF TGTGCCAGCAGCCCCACTACTCGTAATGAGCAGTTCTTC
TRBD1 TRBJ1-1 . TRBV27 CASRTGPPTEAFF TGTGCCAGCAGGACAGGGCCCCCCACTGAAGCTTTCTTT
. TRBJ2-3 . TRBV4-1 CASSQDQYNTDTQYF TGCGCCAGCAGCCAAGATCAATACAACACAGATACGCAGTATTTT
. TRBJ1-3 once TRBV11-2 CASSFSGANSGNTIYF TGTGCCAGCAGCTTCTCAGGGGCCAACTCTGGAAACACCATATATTTT
TRBD1 TRBJ1-6 . TRBV19 CASSPGGNSPLHF TGTGCCAGTAGTCCAGGGGGGAATTCACCCCTCCACTTT
TRBD1 TRBJ2-4 once TRBV19 CASSVDRGNIQYF TGTGCCAGTAGTGTCGACAGGGGGAACATTCAGTACTTC
TRBD2 TRBJ2-1 . TRBV9 CASSVTQRGAIYNEQFF TGTGCCAGCAGCGTTACTCAGCGGGGGGCTATCTACAATGAGCAGTTCTTC
. TRBJ2-7 . TRBV6-2/TRBV6-3 CASSQGPGWAEQYF TGTGCCAGCAGTCAAGGGCCAGGGTGGGCCGAGCAGTACTTC
TRBD1 TRBJ2-1 . TRBV20-1 CSASVSPGQDNEQFF TGCAGTGCTAGTGTCTCTCCGGGACAGGACAATGAGCAGTTCTTC